A single sample is the source of the 23 T cell receptor beta chains below, sequenced in a study of blood T cell repertoires in COVID-19. This table comes from immunoSEQ multiplex PCR, and its TCRdb copy is limited to in-frame clones, with some not included. The sample has roughly 7,900 clones; approximately 86% are singletons. Sequencing was carried out using peripheral blood. The receptors were sampled from a human donor with active COVID-19. The donor label of this sample is uncertain.

This clone appeared a few times. The V call is TRBV7-2, the J call TRBJ2-7, with 7 nucleotides matching TRBD1. The CDR3 covers 14 residues. Germline lookup yields CDR1 SGHTA and CDR2 FQGNSA. V shed 4 bases and J 3 bases; nucleotides not matched to a gene: 6. Here the CDR3 reads CASSSNRDSYEQYF. The CDR3 DNA sequence: TGTGCCAGCAGCTCGAACCGGGACAGCTACGAGCAGTACTTC. Full variable domain (missing parts from reference TRBV7-2 and TRBJ2-7): GAGVSQSPSNKVTEKGKDVELRCDPISGHTALYWYRQSLGQGLEFLIYFQGNSAPDKSGLPSDRFSAERTGGSVSTLTIQRTQQEDSAVYLCASSSNRDSYEQYFGPGTRLTVT.

This chain connects TRBV6-5 to TRBJ2-3; D perhaps matches TRBD2 (6 bases). The CDR3 spans 16 residues. The germline gives CDR1 MNHEY, CDR2 SVGAGI. The V and J ends lost 2 bases and 4 bases respectively, with 16 bases between them. CDR3 DNA: TGTGCCAGCAGTTACAGTGACCCCTCGGGGGCAGATACGCAGTATTTT. Translating gives CASSYSDPSGADTQYF.

V and J are TRBV11-2 and TRBJ2-3; TRBD2 aligns across 9 bases. Germline CDR1 SGHAT, CDR2 FQNNGV. This CDR3 region has 16 residues. After removal of 5 bases from V and 5 bases from J, the junction contained 11 bases not matched to a gene. CDR3 DNA: TGTGCCAGCAGCATATTAGCGGGGGCCCGGGGAGATACGCAGTATTTT. Amino acids: CASSILAGARGDTQYF. Full variable domain (outside the CDR3, taken from reference TRBV11-2 and TRBJ2-3): EAGVAQSPRYKIIEKRQSVAFWCNPISGHATLYWYQQILGQGPKLLIQFQNNGVVDDSQLPKDRFSAERLKGVDSTLKIQPAKLEDSAVYLCASSILAGARGDTQYFGPGTRLTVL.

The chain joins TRBV19 to TRBJ1-1, with D possibly matching TRBD1 (6 bases). V was shortened by 3 bases and J by 1 base, with 15 bases between the two germline ends. The CDR3 length is 16 residues. CDR1 and CDR2 from the germline V gene are LNHDA and SQIVND (reference sequence). This chain's CDR3 is CASSISSQGGNTEAFF. The CDR3 bases are TGTGCCAGTAGTATCTCATCACAGGGCGGGAACACTGAAGCTTTCTTT.

J is TRBJ1-4 and V is TRBV30, with TRBD1 as a possible D gene (5 bases). Germline CDR1 GTSNPN, CDR2 SVGIG (reference sequence). The V end lost 6 bases, the J end lost 5 bases, and 22 bases lay between the germline ends. This CDR3 spans 16 amino acids. The CDR3 nucleotides are TGTGCCTGCAAAAGGCCGGAGGGAGGGGCGAATGAAAAACTGTTTTTT. Translation: CACKRPEGGANEKLFF.

V is TRBV11-2 and J is TRBJ1-1; 9 bases agree with TRBD1. CDR1 and CDR2 from the germline V gene are SGHAT and FQNNGV. CDR3 size: 15 residues. V dropped 1 base and J dropped 4; count of bases not matched to a gene: 4. The CDR3 reads CASSLADRGGTEAFF. CDR3 nucleotides: TGTGCCAGCAGCTTAGCCGACAGGGGGGGCACTGAAGCTTTCTTT.

The rearrangement links TRBV27 to TRBJ2-2, with D perhaps TRBD2 (6 bases). CDR1 MNHEY and CDR2 SMNVEV come from the germline V gene (reference sequence). The CDR3 runs 15 residues. The V gene lost 3 bases and the J gene lost 7 bases, with 15 bases spanning the gap. CDR3 sequence: CASSLEGLRGGELFF. CDR3 sequence (DNA): TGTGCCAGCAGTTTGGAGGGGCTACGGGGCGGGGAGCTGTTTTTT.

The rearrangement uses TRBV28 and TRBJ1-2, with D perhaps TRBD1 (5 bases). Trimming shortened V by 6 bases and J by 7 bases, and 15 bases separated the two germline ends. The V gene's germline CDR1 is MDHEN and CDR2 SYDVKM. This CDR3 is built from 13 residues. The CDR3 loop is CASRGGTASGYTF. DNA for the CDR3: TGTGCCAGCAGGGGCGGGACGGCGAGTGGCTACACCTTC.

J is TRBJ2-3 and V is TRBV5-1, with 9 bases fitting TRBD2. The V and J ends lost 4 bases and 1 base, in that order; junction bases with no gene match: 10. Germline CDR1 SGHRS, CDR2 YFSETQ. CDR3 size: 17 residues. The CDR3 nucleotides are TGCGCCAGCAGCCCAAGCGGGGGGCTCTGGGGCACAGATACGCAGTATTTT. Translating gives CASSPSGGLWGTDTQYF.

V usage is TRBV5-1 and J usage is TRBJ2-3; TRBD1 matches 8 bases. CDR3 length equals 14 residues. Germline CDR1 SGHRS, CDR2 YFSETQ. With 5 bases clipped from V and 1 base from J, the junction kept 3 bases outside the gene matches. The CDR3: CASRSTGGTDTQYF. The DNA for the CDR3 is TGCGCCAGCAGGTCGACAGGGGGCACAGATACGCAGTATTTT.

The gene calls are TRBV5-1 and TRBJ2-2; 7 bases match TRBD1. This CDR3 is built from 17 residues. J lost 6 bases, V lost 4 bases, and 15 bases had no gene match. Looked up from germline, CDR1 is SGHRS and CDR2 is YFSETQ. The CDR3 DNA reads TGCGCCAGCAGCCTCACCTACAGGGGTACGGACCCCGGGGAGCTGTTTTTT. Its translation: CASSLTYRGTDPGELFF.

The gene calls are TRBV6-5 and TRBJ2-2; D unresolved. Germline V gene sequence: CDR1 MNHEY, CDR2 SVGAGI. The CDR3 is 14 residues long. The V and J ends lost 10 bases and 0 bases respectively, with 12 bases between them. In nucleotides, the CDR3 is TGTGCCACCTCGCGGCAGCCGAACACCGGGGAGCTGTTTTTT. Its translation is CATSRQPNTGELFF.

V is TRBV7-3 and J is TRBJ2-1; 9 bases are a match to TRBD2. The CDR3 length is 15 residues. In germline, CDR1 is SGHTA, CDR2 FQGTGA. V shed 4 bases and J 10 bases; nucleotides not matched to a gene: 11. The CDR3 coding sequence is TGTGCCAGCAGCTGGGGGGCTAGCGGGATTTCGGAGCAGTTCTTC. This sequence encodes CASSWGASGISEQFF.

CDR3 residues: CASSAAGGATGELFF. DNA of the CDR3: TGTGCCAGCAGTGCGGCAGGGGGCGCCACCGGGGAGCTGTTTTTT. The J gene is TRBJ2-2, the V gene TRBV6-4; the match to TRBD1 covers 8 bases. The V gene's germline CDR1 is MRHNA and CDR2 SNTAGT. Trimming at V came to 4 bases and at J to 4 bases, leaving 5 bases not matched to a gene. This CDR3 has 15 residues.

The chain joins TRBV6-5 to TRBJ2-7; 9 bases are shared with TRBD1. The V segment lost 6 bases and the J segment 5 bases; nucleotides outside the gene matches: 2. The CDR3 is 12 residues long. In germline, CDR1 is MNHEY, CDR2 SVGAGI. CDR3 sequence reads: CASRTGGDEQYF. Written as DNA, the CDR3 is TGTGCCAGCAGAACAGGGGGCGACGAGCAGTACTTC.

This chain links TRBV3-1 (or the pseudogene TRBV3-2) with TRBJ2-3; D might be TRBD1 (6 bases). Germline loops: CDR1 LGHDT, CDR2 YNNKEL (reference sequence). Trimming left V 3 bases short and J 1 base short, with 14 bases between. This CDR3 has 16 amino acids. CDR3 coding DNA: TGTGCCAGCAGCCACCAGGGGTGGGCGGGCACAGATACGCAGTATTTT. Amino acid sequence: CASSHQGWAGTDTQYF.

The chain carries TRBV28 and TRBJ2-5; 9 bases align to TRBD1. This CDR3 region has 15 residues. Germline CDR1 MDHEN, CDR2 SYDVKM. J was trimmed by 4 bases and V by 2 bases; bases with no gene match: 5. DNA of the CDR3: TGTGCCAGCAGTTTAAACAGGGGGCCTAGAGAGACCCAGTACTTC. It translates to CASSLNRGPRETQYF.

The chain recombines TRBV6-5 with TRBJ2-3, with 9 bases fitting TRBD2. The CDR3 runs 14 residues. Germline CDR1 is MNHEY and CDR2 is SVGAGI. Unmatched junction bases numbered 6, after V lost 6 bases and J lost 5 bases. As DNA, the CDR3 is TGTGCCAGCAGCTCCTCAGCGGGGGGAGATACGCAGTATTTT. Translating gives CASSSSAGGDTQYF.

The V call is TRBV29-1, the J call TRBJ2-3; 7 bases map to TRBD1. CDR3 length: 16 residues. After removal of 3 bases from V and 2 bases from J, the junction contained 11 bases not matched to a gene. The germline gives CDR1 SQVTM, CDR2 ANQGSEA. In nucleotides, the CDR3 is TGCAGCGTTGATGGGGGACAGCTACAAGACACAGATACGCAGTATTTT. Translating gives CSVDGGQLQDTDTQYF.

The chain is built from TRBV19 and TRBJ1-1; D uncertain. Germline V gene sequence: CDR1 LNHDA, CDR2 SQIVND (reference sequence). V lost 1 base and J lost 4, with 10 bases in between. This CDR3 comprises 14 residues. CDR3 sequence (DNA): TGTGCCAGTAGTATAGGTAGGAGGACCACTGAAGCTTTCTTT. This codes for CASSIGRRTTEAFF.

This clone is large in the sample. V gene TRBV13 combines with J gene TRBJ1-6; D is possibly TRBD1 (5 bases). The CDR3 sequence is 15 residues long. Germline values: CDR1 PRHDT, CDR2 FYEKMQ (reference sequence). With 9 bases removed from V and 3 bases from J, the gap between germline ends came to 15 bases. The CDR3, as DNA: TGTGCCAGTTCTCAGGGTTTTGGCTATAATTCACCCCTCCACTTT. As protein: CASSQGFGYNSPLHF. The variable domain in full, completed from reference TRBV13 and TRBJ1-6, reads AAGVIQSPRHLIKEKRETATLKCYPIPRHDTVYWYQQGPGQDPQFLISFYEKMQSDKGSIPDRFSAQQFSDYHSELNMSSLELGDSALYFCASSQGFGYNSPLHFGNGTRLTVT.

The rearrangement uses TRBV28 and TRBJ1-6; a weak D match, TRBD1 (5 bases). The CDR3 is made up of 14 amino acids. Germline CDR1 and CDR2: MDHEN and SYDVKM. The V end lost 6 bases, the J end lost 8 bases, and 14 bases lay between the germline ends. CDR3 DNA: TGTGCCAGCAGACCTCAGGGTTCCCATTCACCCCTCCACTTT. This translates into CASRPQGSHSPLHF. Variable domain in full (rest from reference TRBV28 and TRBJ1-6): DVKVTQSSRYLVKRTGEKVFLECVQDMDHENMFWYRQDPGLGLRLIYFSYDVKMKEKGDIPEGYSVSREKKERFSLILESASTNQTSMYLCASRPQGSHSPLHFGNGTRLTVT.

The chain joins TRBV24-1 to TRBJ2-3; D possibly corresponds to TRBD2 (5 bases). Trimming shortened V by 2 bases and J by 0 bases, and 11 bases separated the two germline ends. Germline V CDR1 and CDR2: KGHDR, SFDVKD. The CDR3 covers 16 residues. In DNA form, the CDR3 reads TGTGCCACCAGTGATTACCGGGGAGCTAGCACAGATACGCAGTATTTT. Protein product: CATSDYRGASTDTQYF.